This T cell receptor (beta chain) was sequenced for a study of blood T cell repertoires in COVID-19. Study context: Italy, Spain and the United States were the sources of the convalescent and acute COVID-19 samples. Sources were T cells, B-cell-depleted T cells, or PBMCs; the material itself was cDNA or gDNA.

Clones were read by immunoSEQ multiplex PCR, and TCRdb kept only the in-frame ones, dropping some. This repertoire shows roughly 79,000 clones, roughly 86% found once; its top ten account for 6% to 7%. Trimming stripped 4 bases from V and 0 bases from J, with 5 bases between. The CDR3 length is 13 residues. Germline V gives CDR1 MNHEY, CDR2 SVGAGI. The TCR was taken from a woman aged 45-65 years with acute or convalescent COVID-19. The chain carries TRBV6-5 and TRBJ2-3; D is undetermined. The sequencing input was peripheral blood. CDR3 protein: CASSSPSTDTQYF. CDR3 coding DNA: TGTGCCAGCAGTTCCCCGAGCACAGATACGCAGTATTTT.